The 2 T cell receptor beta chains reported below all come from one sample, sequenced in a study. Tregs were sorted as CD4+CD25+CD127-/low cells. TCRdb processed the 5' RACE reads anew with MiXCR; each CDR3 protein has one entry. The sample shows about 43,000 distinct CDR3 sequences, 22% of them seen only once. The specimen sequenced was Tregs sorted from a lymph node. All receptors derive from a female donor with breast cancer.

This clonotype was observed many times. The CDR3 DNA reads as TGTGCCAGCAGTTACTCGGGACTAGCGGGAGGACGGGAGCAGTTCTTC. Protein: CASSYSGLAGGREQFF. The rearrangement uses TRBV6-2 or TRBV6-3 and TRBJ2-1; TRBD2 matches 15 bases. Germline V CDR1 and CDR2: MNHEY, SVGEGT. This CDR3 has 16 amino acids. Germline trimming cut 0 bases from V and 10 bases from J; bases unmatched to any gene: 4.

This clonotype showed up just a few times. V usage is TRBV11-1 and J usage is TRBJ2-1; a possible D gene is TRBD2 (5 bases). This CDR3 comprises 12 residues. The germline V gene encodes CDR1 SGHAT and CDR2 FQDESV (reference sequence). Deletions cut 3 bases from V and 7 bases from J, with 7 bases between. CDR3 protein: CASSFGDNEQFF. The CDR3 nucleotides are TGTGCCAGCAGCTTCGGGGATAATGAGCAGTTCTTC.